Listed below are T cell receptor beta chains from one sample, sequenced in a study of cytomegalovirus exposure and HLA in healthy donors. Some clones are missing from TCRdb's copy, which holds only in-frame ones; the method was immunoSEQ multiplex PCR. The sample has around 100,000 clones, roughly 70% seen once. The sequencing input was PBMCs. The source of these receptors is a man aged 25 to 40 in good health and CMV-seropositive. The CDR3 runs from the conserved cysteine through the conserved F or W. Fields, in order: clone size, J gene, D gene, V gene, CDR3 protein. A D gene is named only where the DNA matches it firmly. Expanded clones are given a class, and other clones once, few, many or no size at all.

abundance: few
j_gene: TRBJ2-1
d_gene: -
v_gene: TRBV12-5
CDR3aa: CASGLVPTDLSYNEQFF

abundance: -
j_gene: -
d_gene: -
v_gene: TRBV2
CDR3aa: CASRPPERGRGYEQYF

abundance: few
j_gene: TRBJ2-3
d_gene: -
v_gene: TRBV11-2
CDR3aa: CASRAFLRQVTDTQYF

abundance: -
j_gene: TRBJ1-6
d_gene: -
v_gene: TRBV7-2
CDR3aa: CASSSPVPGESPLHF

abundance: -
j_gene: TRBJ1-1
d_gene: -
v_gene: TRBV18
CDR3aa: CASSPTSHSTEAFF

abundance: -
j_gene: TRBJ1-2
d_gene: TRBD1
v_gene: TRBV15
CDR3aa: CATSRDQGARGYTF

abundance: -
j_gene: TRBJ2-5
d_gene: -
v_gene: TRBV12-5
CDR3aa: CASGWGEETQYF

abundance: -
j_gene: TRBJ2-3
d_gene: -
v_gene: TRBV9
CDR3aa: CASGALTPDTQYF

abundance: -
j_gene: TRBJ1-2
d_gene: -
v_gene: TRBV29-1
CDR3aa: CSVVGTGTDYGYTF

abundance: -
j_gene: TRBJ2-7
d_gene: TRBD2
v_gene: TRBV7-9
CDR3aa: CASSYGGIYEQYF

abundance: few
j_gene: TRBJ2-1
d_gene: -
v_gene: TRBV30
CDR3aa: CAWSKPGLSSYNEQFF

abundance: -
j_gene: TRBJ2-5
d_gene: TRBD2
v_gene: TRBV9
CDR3aa: CASSEFSGGGRETQYF

abundance: -
j_gene: TRBJ1-3
d_gene: -
v_gene: TRBV19
CDR3aa: CASSIGASFGGNTIYF

abundance: -
j_gene: TRBJ1-5
d_gene: TRBD1
v_gene: TRBV2
CDR3aa: CASNLGTGYQPQHF

abundance: -
j_gene: TRBJ2-7
d_gene: -
v_gene: TRBV7-2
CDR3aa: CASTRGLAAYEQYF

abundance: -
j_gene: TRBJ2-7
d_gene: -
v_gene: TRBV6-1
CDR3aa: CASSPVAGVNNEQYF

abundance: -
j_gene: TRBJ2-3
d_gene: TRBD2
v_gene: TRBV9
CDR3aa: CASSVRIGGRDTQYF

abundance: -
j_gene: TRBJ1-5
d_gene: TRBD1
v_gene: TRBV30
CDR3aa: CAWNTGEGQPQHF

abundance: -
j_gene: TRBJ2-2
d_gene: -
v_gene: TRBV29-1
CDR3aa: CSVDQSKTGELFF

abundance: -
j_gene: TRBJ1-1
d_gene: TRBD1
v_gene: TRBV4-3
CDR3aa: CASSQDIGTGAQSGAFF

abundance: -
j_gene: TRBJ1-2
d_gene: TRBD1
v_gene: TRBV18
CDR3aa: CASSPLGTGDNYGYTF